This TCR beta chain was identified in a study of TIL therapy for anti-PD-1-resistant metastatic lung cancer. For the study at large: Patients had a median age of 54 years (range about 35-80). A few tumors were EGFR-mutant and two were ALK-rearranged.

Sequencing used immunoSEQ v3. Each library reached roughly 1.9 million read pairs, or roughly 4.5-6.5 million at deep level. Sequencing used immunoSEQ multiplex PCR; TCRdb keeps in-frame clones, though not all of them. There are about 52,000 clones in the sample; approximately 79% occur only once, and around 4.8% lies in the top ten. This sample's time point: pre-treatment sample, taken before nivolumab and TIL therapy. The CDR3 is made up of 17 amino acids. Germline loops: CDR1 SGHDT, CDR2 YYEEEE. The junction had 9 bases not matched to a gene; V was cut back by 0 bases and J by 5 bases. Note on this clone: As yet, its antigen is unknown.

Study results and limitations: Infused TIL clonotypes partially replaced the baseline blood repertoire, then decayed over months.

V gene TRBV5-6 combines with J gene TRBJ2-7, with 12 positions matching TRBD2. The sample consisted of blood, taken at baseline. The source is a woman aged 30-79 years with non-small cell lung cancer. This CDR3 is CASSLVGLAGWTDEQYF. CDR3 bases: TGTGCCAGCAGCTTGGTCGGACTAGCGGGATGGACCGACGAGCAGTACTTC.